Presented here are 16 T cell receptor beta chains from one specimen sequenced in a study of blood T cell repertoires in COVID-19 (dated by TCRdb to 2020 to 2021). Receptor amplification or capture employed the immunoSEQ multiplex PCR assay. TCRdb carries this immuneACCESS record with in-frame sequences only. Its versions omit some clonotypes, under half of them owing to an unresolved V gene in the studies checked, with the rest unexplained. The sample profile shows about 66,000 clones; about 90% of them were found once. Together, the top ten hold less than 9.5% of the sample. The specimen was peripheral blood. The receptor source for this set is a human donor in a cohort sampled during active COVID-19.

This clone has just one count. The chain is built from TRBV6-6 and TRBJ2-2; D is undetermined. CDR3 length equals 16 residues. The ends were cut back, 4 bases at V and 1 base at J, with 13 bases in the middle. CDR1 MNHNY and CDR2 SVGAGI come from the germline V gene (reference sequence). The CDR3: CASSLVQTQNTGELFF. Written as DNA, the CDR3 is TGTGCCAGCAGTTTGGTACAGACCCAGAACACCGGGGAGCTGTTTTTT.

This chain connects TRBV3-1 (or the pseudogene TRBV3-2) to TRBJ2-5; D might be TRBD2 (6 bases). CDR3 size: 17 residues. V dropped 0 bases and J dropped 5 bases, with 19 bases sitting between them. The germline V gene has CDR1 LGHDT and CDR2 YNNKEL (reference sequence). CDR3 bases: TGTGCCAGCAGCCAAGAGTACCGGGACTCCTCCGGGGAGACCCAGTACTTC. Amino acids: CASSQEYRDSSGETQYF.

The chain carries TRBV28 and TRBJ2-7, with TRBD1 matching 9 bases. CDR3 length: 15 residues. The V gene end was trimmed by 8 bases and the J gene end by 4 bases; junction bases not matched to a gene: 12. Germline CDR1 and CDR2: MDHEN and SYDVKM. CDR3 protein: CASYATGGAGYEQYF. The CDR3 DNA is TGTGCCAGCTATGCCACAGGGGGCGCAGGTTACGAGCAGTACTTC.

The chain joins TRBV7-9 to TRBJ2-3, with 13 bases aligning to TRBD2. Per germline, CDR1 SEHNR and CDR2 FQNEAQ (reference sequence). CDR3 length: 16 amino acids. V was pared by 5 bases and J by 1 base, with 3 bases of the junction left unmatched. DNA of the CDR3: TGTGCCAGCAGCCAACTAGCGGGAGGGGGCACAGATACGCAGTATTTT. Protein sequence: CASSQLAGGGTDTQYF.

The chain employs TRBV19 and TRBJ1-5; D is undetermined. The CDR3 has 14 residues. V lost 1 base to trimming and J lost 4 bases, with 8 bases between them. Looked up from germline, CDR1 is LNHDA and CDR2 is SQIVND (reference sequence). In nucleotides, the CDR3 is TGTGCCAGTAGTATAGGTTGGGCGAATCAGCCCCAGCATTTT. Its translation: CASSIGWANQPQHF.

The rearrangement joins TRBV7-2 to TRBJ2-3; D is possibly TRBD2 (6 bases). V was pared by 5 bases and J by 5 bases, with 17 bases between. CDR3 size: 15 residues. Germline V CDR1 and CDR2: SGHTA, FQGNSA. This chain's CDR3 is CASSHRDLGIDTQYF. The CDR3, as DNA: TGTGCCAGCAGCCACCGGGACTTAGGGATAGATACGCAGTATTTT. Full variable domain (remainder filled in from reference TRBV7-2 and TRBJ2-3): GAGVSQSPSNKVTEKGKDVELRCDPISGHTALYWYRQSLGQGLEFLIYFQGNSAPDKSGLPSDRFSAERTGGSVSTLTIQRTQQEDSAVYLCASSHRDLGIDTQYFGPGTRLTVL.

The gene calls are TRBV5-6 and TRBJ2-7, with 9 bases matching TRBD2. This CDR3 region has 15 residues. The V gene end was trimmed by 3 bases and the J gene end by 0 bases; junction bases not matched to a gene: 4. Germline CDR1 is SGHDT and CDR2 is YYEEEE. CDR3 protein: CASSSGLASSYEQYF. The CDR3 coding sequence is TGTGCCAGCAGCTCCGGACTAGCGAGCTCCTACGAGCAGTACTTC.

The chain is built from TRBV19 and TRBJ2-7; 7 bases map to TRBD2. CDR3 size: 15 residues. The germline CDR1 and CDR2 sequences are LNHDA and SQIVND (reference sequence). V shed 3 bases, J shed 4 bases, and the junction held 9 bases outside the gene matches. The CDR3 loop is CASSIRSRGGYEQYF. The CDR3 DNA follows: TGTGCCAGTAGTATCCGTTCGCGGGGAGGGTACGAGCAGTACTTC.

This chain connects TRBV7-2 to TRBJ2-5, with TRBD2 matching over 10 bases. The CDR3 is made up of 16 amino acids. CDR1 and CDR2 (germline): SGHTA, FQGNSA. V shed 5 bases and J 2 bases; nucleotides not matched to a gene: 8. CDR3 in amino acids: CASSPPSGGPQETQYF. The DNA for the CDR3 is TGTGCCAGCAGCCCACCTAGCGGGGGCCCTCAAGAGACCCAGTACTTC.

The chain carries TRBV5-1 and TRBJ2-3; D is ambiguous. The CDR3 length is 16 residues. CDR1 and CDR2 from the germline V gene are SGHRS and YFSETQ. The V end was cut by 4 bases, the J end by 4 bases, with 19 bases between. CDR3: CASSAYGESEADTQYF. In DNA form, the CDR3 reads TGCGCCAGCAGCGCTTATGGAGAGTCCGAGGCAGATACGCAGTATTTT.

The chain carries TRBV5-1 and TRBJ2-3; 8 nucleotides agree with TRBD1. Germline lookup yields CDR1 SGHRS and CDR2 YFSETQ. The CDR3 has 14 residues. V gave up 0 bases and J gave up 4 bases; unmatched junction bases: 1. The DNA of the CDR3 is TGCGCCAGCAGCTTGGGACAGGGGCCAGATACGCAGTATTTT. Translation gives CASSLGQGPDTQYF. Full variable domain (missing parts from reference TRBV5-1 and TRBJ2-3): KAGVTQTPRYLIKTRGQQVTLSCSPISGHRSVSWYQQTPGQGLQFLFEYFSETQRNKGNFPGRFSGRQFSNSRSEMNVSTLELGDSALYLCASSLGQGPDTQYFGPGTRLTVL.

The V call is TRBV6-6, the J call TRBJ1-5; maybe TRBD1 (6 bases). CDR1 is MNHNY, CDR2 SVGAGI, per germline (reference sequence). CDR3 length: 13 amino acids. The V and J ends lost 6 bases and 5 bases respectively, with 11 bases between them. CDR3 region: CASSHRQDQPQHF. The CDR3 DNA reads TGTGCCAGCAGCCACCGACAGGATCAGCCCCAGCATTTT.

Only one count was recorded for this clone. The V call is TRBV2, the J call TRBJ2-3; 12 nucleotides match TRBD2. There are 16 residues in the CDR3. J lost 0 bases, V lost 6 bases, and 4 bases had no gene match. CDR1 is SNHLY, CDR2 FYNNEI, per germline. CDR3 sequence (DNA): TGTGCCAGCAGAAGGACTAGCGGGACTAGCACAGATACGCAGTATTTT. Protein sequence: CASRRTSGTSTDTQYF. Drawing the rest from reference TRBV2 and TRBJ2-3, the complete variable domain is EPEVTQTPSHQVTQMGQEVILRCVPISNHLYFYWYRQILGQKVEFLVSFYNNEISEKSEIFDDQFSVERPDGSNFTLKIRSTKLEDSAMYFCASRRTSGTSTDTQYFGPGTRLTVL.

The CDR3 sequence: CASSTQGSQPQHF. In DNA, the CDR3 is TGTGCCAGCAGCACACAGGGGTCTCAGCCCCAGCATTTT. This chain links TRBV9 with TRBJ1-5; TRBD1 aligns across 7 bases. J lost 6 bases, V lost 4 bases, and 4 bases had no gene match. Per the germline V gene, CDR1 is SGDLS and CDR2 is YYNGEE. CDR3 length equals 13 residues.

The chain recombines TRBV7-2 with TRBJ2-5, with TRBD1 identical over 7 bases. The germline CDR1 and CDR2 sequences are SGHTA and FQGNSA. After removal of 4 bases from V and 1 base from J, the junction contained 3 bases not matched to a gene. The CDR3 length is 14 residues. CDR3 bases: TGTGCCAGCAGCTGGGGACAGCGCCAAGAGACCCAGTACTTC. This gives the protein CASSWGQRQETQYF. Together with reference TRBV7-2 and TRBJ2-5, the CDR3 gives the full variable domain: GAGVSQSPSNKVTEKGKDVELRCDPISGHTALYWYRQSLGQGLEFLIYFQGNSAPDKSGLPSDRFSAERTGGSVSTLTIQRTQQEDSAVYLCASSWGQRQETQYFGPGTRLLVL.

The V and J genes are TRBV11-1 and TRBJ2-2; 9 nucleotides align to TRBD1. Germline V lookup: CDR1 SGHAT, CDR2 FQDESV (reference sequence). The V segment lost 5 bases and the J segment 7 bases; nucleotides outside the gene matches: 5. This CDR3 region has 14 residues. The CDR3, as DNA: TGTGCCAGCAGCGTGACAGGGGGGTTCGGGGAGCTGTTTTTT. Protein product: CASSVTGGFGELFF.